This TCR beta chain was documented in a study of T-cell memory formation after mild COVID-19. Broader study findings: Pre-infection memory showed some responding clones, and this suggested that cross-reactive memory joined.

One entry per CDR3 protein, called by TCRdb with MiXCR from the 5' RACE reads. The data contain roughly 240,000 distinct CDR3 sequences, 15% of them singletons. In its sample, this clonotype was seen a few times. No antigen is known for it. The germline V and J ends were trimmed by 3 bases and 4 bases, with 13 bases remaining between them. The CDR3 has 15 amino acids. Per the germline V gene, CDR1 is MNHEY and CDR2 is SMNVEV (reference sequence). V usage is TRBV27 and J usage is TRBJ2-1; no definite D call. The origin of this receptor is an adult woman who had mild COVID-19 (a few samples of this study predate the infection). Cell type and time point are not known. Sequencing input: PBMCs or a T cell subset sorted from them (not recorded which). CDR3 sequence reads: CASSFAGSKYNEQFF. The CDR3 nucleotides read TGTGCCAGCAGTTTTGCCGGGTCCAAATACAATGAGCAGTTCTTC.